This T cell receptor (beta chain) was sequenced during a study of shared clonotypes between healthy human individuals. Study-level information: The study used three CD4 naive, three CD4 memory, two CD8 naive and one CD8 memory plate per donor.

Only in-frame clones appear in the TCRdb table, and some are missing; sequencing was by immunoSEQ multiplex PCR. The top ten hold roughly 0.13% of the sample, which has some 2,400,000 clones, approximately 96% seen once. The CDR3 is 17 residues long. Germline V gene sequence: CDR1 KGHSH, CDR2 LQKENI. V was clipped by 3 bases and J by 6 bases; unmatched bases: 7. Points on this clone: The antigen is not known.

General study results and limits: Shared clonotypes across all four donors exceeded non-shared ones in generation probability. Estimated richness was generally greater in naive than memory subsets.

The sequencing input was naive CD4+ T cells sorted from blood. As for subset: CD45RA+ positively selected. The V call is TRBV18, the J call TRBJ2-3, with TRBD2 matching over 15 bases. The sequence came from a man aged 18 to 29 in good health. CDR3 DNA sequence: TGTGCCAGCTCACCGGGACTAGCGGGGGGCCCACTGGATACGCAGTATTTT. This codes for CASSPGLAGGPLDTQYF.